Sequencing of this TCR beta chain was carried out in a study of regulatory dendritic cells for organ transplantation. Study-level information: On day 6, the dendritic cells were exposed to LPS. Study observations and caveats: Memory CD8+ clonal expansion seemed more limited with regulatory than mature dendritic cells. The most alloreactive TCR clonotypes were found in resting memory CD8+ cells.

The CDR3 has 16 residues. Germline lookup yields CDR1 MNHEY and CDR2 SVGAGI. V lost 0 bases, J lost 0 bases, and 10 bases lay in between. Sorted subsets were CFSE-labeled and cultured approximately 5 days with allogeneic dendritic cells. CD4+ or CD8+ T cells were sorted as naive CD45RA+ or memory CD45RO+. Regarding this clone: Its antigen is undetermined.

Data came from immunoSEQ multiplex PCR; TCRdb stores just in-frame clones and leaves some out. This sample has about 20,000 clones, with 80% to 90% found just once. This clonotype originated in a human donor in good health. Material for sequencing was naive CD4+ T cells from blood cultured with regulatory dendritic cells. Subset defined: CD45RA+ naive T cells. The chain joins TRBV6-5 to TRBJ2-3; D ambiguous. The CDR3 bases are TGTGCCAGCAGTTACTCGGTGCCCACTAGCACAGATACGCAGTATTTT. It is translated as CASSYSVPTSTDTQYF.